The 17 T cell receptor beta chains presented below share a single source sample, sequenced in a study of T-cell reconstitution after alpha-beta-depleted transplantation in children (dated by TCRdb to the mid-2010s). Library generation was performed with PCR. The sample was run on an Illumina HiSeq 2500. Molecular barcoding was employed in the preparation of TCR libraries, with unique molecular identifiers being used to normalize TCRbeta repertoire quantification. TCRdb itself trimmed the public reads at Q25 with fastp, ran MiXCR and retained productive beta chains. Every CDR3 protein is listed once, alongside the most common genes and DNA of its rows. The sample data list more than 400,000 distinct CDR3 sequences, and roughly two fifths of these were observed just once. Roughly a quarter of the sample goes to the ten largest clones. Reading the label with the study, this specimen's treatment or condition is: allogeneic hematopoietic cell transplantation with graft depleted of TCRalphabeta T cells and CD19 B cells.

Sample: PBMCs, taken before TCRalphabeta/CD19-depleted stem cell transplant. The receptors originated from a girl aged 2 to 9 with aplastic anemia, due to receive a stem cell transplant.

There are a few counts of this clonotype. The rearrangement joins TRBV25-1 to TRBJ2-7; 11 bases fit TRBD1. V was clipped by 5 bases and J by 5 bases; unmatched bases: 11. This CDR3 has 16 amino acids. The germline V gene has CDR1 MGHDK and CDR2 SYGVNS. The CDR3 sequence is CASSKRTGTGGNEQYF. The CDR3 DNA is TGTGCCAGCAGTAAGAGGACCGGGACAGGGGGTAACGAGCAGTACTTC.

The chain carries TRBV5-1 and TRBJ2-7; D is undetermined. This CDR3 comprises 15 residues. V lost 0 bases and J lost 4, with 14 bases in between. Per germline, CDR1 SGHRS and CDR2 YFSETQ. CDR3 sequence reads: CASSLDALQHYEQYF. DNA of the CDR3: TGCGCCAGCAGCTTGGACGCTCTCCAGCATTACGAGCAGTACTTC.

This clonotype was observed at least ten times. The rearrangement joins TRBV2 to TRBJ2-2; the D is unclear. Germline CDR1 and CDR2: SNHLY and FYNNEI. Deletions cut 4 bases from V and 6 bases from J, with 12 bases between. The length of the CDR3 is 14 residues. CDR3: CASSATVPPGELFF. In DNA form, the CDR3 reads TGTGCCAGCAGTGCAACCGTCCCTCCCGGGGAGCTGTTTTTT. Supplemented by reference TRBV2 and TRBJ2-2, the full variable domain reads EPEVTQTPSHQVTQMGQEVILRCVPISNHLYFYWYRQILGQKVEFLVSFYNNEISEKSEIFDDQFSVERPDGSNFTLKIRSTKLEDSAMYFCASSATVPPGELFFGEGSRLTVL.

A single count supports this clonotype. The chain couples TRBV18 to TRBJ2-7; 9 bases align to TRBD1. Per the germline V gene, CDR1 is KGHSH and CDR2 is LQKENI. J gave up 6 bases and V 1 base, and 4 bases lay outside the gene matches. The CDR3 has 14 amino acids. The CDR3 spells CASSPRTGVSEQYF. The CDR3 bases are TGTGCCAGCTCACCACGGACAGGGGTCTCCGAGCAGTACTTC.

This clonotype was found many times. V and J are TRBV29-1 and TRBJ2-4; D may match TRBD1 or TRBD2 (5 bases each). With 2 bases removed from V and 6 bases from J, the gap between germline ends came to 8 bases. The CDR3 covers 12 residues. Germline values: CDR1 SQVTM, CDR2 ANQGSEA. The CDR3 coding sequence is TGCAGCGTTGAATGGGACGGAAACATTCAGTACTTC. Translated: CSVEWDGNIQYF.

This clonotype appeared many times. The chain couples TRBV5-1 to TRBJ2-5, with D unclear. CDR3 length equals 15 residues. Trimming took 0 bases from V and 5 from J, leaving 14 bases between them. The germline CDR1 and CDR2 sequences are SGHRS and YFSETQ. In DNA, the CDR3 is TGCGCCAGCAGCTTGGCCCCGCACTCGTCGGAGACCCAGTACTTC. Encoded protein: CASSLAPHSSETQYF. The full variable domain, completed using reference TRBV5-1 and TRBJ2-5, is KAGVTQTPRYLIKTRGQQVTLSCSPISGHRSVSWYQQTPGQGLQFLFEYFSETQRNKGNFPGRFSGRQFSNSRSEMNVSTLELGDSALYLCASSLAPHSSETQYFGPGTRLLVL.

The chain links TRBV5-1 to TRBJ1-1; D gene ambiguous. Germline-derived CDR1 and CDR2 are SGHRS and YFSETQ. The V gene lost 0 bases and the J gene lost 0 bases, with 9 bases spanning the gap. This CDR3 contains 15 residues. CDR3 in amino acids: CASSLAPDMNTEAFF. CDR3 nucleotides: TGCGCCAGCAGCTTGGCGCCGGATATGAACACTGAAGCTTTCTTT.

The chain joins TRBV28 to TRBJ2-4, with D perhaps TRBD1 or TRBD2 (5 bases each). CDR1 MDHEN and CDR2 SYDVKM come from the germline V gene. V was clipped by 5 bases and J by 0 bases, with 11 bases between them. This CDR3 is built from 15 residues. The DNA for the CDR3 is TGTGCCAGCAGTGGGACGGCTCCAGCCAAAAACATTCAGTACTTC. It encodes CASSGTAPAKNIQYF.

As regards this clonotype: At one of its ends the junction is not consistent with the germline gene, which may arise from a read error. DNA for the CDR3: TGCAGTGCTAGAGAGGACCTCTTC. Translating gives CSAREDLF. The chain employs TRBV20-1 and TRBJ1-2; D ambiguous. The V gene's germline CDR1 is DFQATT and CDR2 SNEGSKA (reference sequence). This CDR3 contains 8 residues.

This clonotype appeared a few times. The chain links TRBV7-2 to TRBJ1-1; D perhaps matches TRBD1 (5 bases). The V and J ends lost 6 bases and 6 bases respectively, with 14 bases between them. The CDR3 is made up of 13 amino acids. Germline CDR1 SGHTA, CDR2 FQGNSA. The DNA of the CDR3 is TGTGCCAGCAGGGGGTCCGTGGGGGCTGAAGCTTTCTTT. It translates to CASRGSVGAEAFF.

This clonotype has at least ten counts. The V and J genes are TRBV5-5 and TRBJ2-2, with D maybe TRBD2 (7 bases). The CDR3 consists of 15 residues. With 0 bases removed from V and 5 bases from J, the gap between germline ends came to 11 bases. Germline CDR1 reads SGHKS; CDR2 reads YYEKEE (reference sequence). The CDR3 DNA follows: TGTGCCAGCAGCTTGGAGGGGGGGAGGACCGGGGAGCTGTTTTTT. It encodes CASSLEGGRTGELFF.

V gene TRBV20-1 combines with J gene TRBJ2-7; tentative D call: TRBD2 (6 bases). V was shortened by 6 bases and J by 0 bases, with 18 bases between the two germline ends. This CDR3 contains 15 residues. CDR1 and CDR2 from the germline V gene are DFQATT and SNEGSKA (reference sequence). The CDR3 nucleotides are TGCAGTGCGGAAACGACCGGGACTGGCTCCTACGAGCAGTACTTC. It translates to CSAETTGTGSYEQYF.

This clonotype appeared many times. V usage is TRBV9 and J usage is TRBJ1-3, with 9 bases fitting TRBD1. After removal of 1 base from V and 4 bases from J, the junction contained 6 bases not matched to a gene. The CDR3 spans 16 residues. Per germline, CDR1 SGDLS and CDR2 YYNGEE. CDR3 sequence reads: CASSVHEQGAGNTIYF. The CDR3 DNA reads as TGTGCCAGCAGCGTACATGAACAGGGGGCCGGAAACACCATATATTTT.

This chain connects TRBV5-1 to TRBJ2-7; D is ambiguous. Germline CDR1 reads SGHRS; CDR2 reads YFSETQ. Trimming shortened V by 4 bases and J by 3 bases, and 14 bases separated the two germline ends. The CDR3 sequence is 14 residues long. The CDR3 region is CASSPSHSDYEQYF. The CDR3 coding sequence is TGCGCCAGCAGCCCATCCCACAGCGACTACGAGCAGTACTTC.

This rearrangement joins TRBV30 to TRBJ2-3; tentative D call: TRBD2 (5 bases). Trimming removed 0 bases from V and 2 bases from J, with 9 bases in between. From germline, CDR1 is GTSNPN and CDR2 SVGIG (reference sequence). The CDR3 is made up of 14 amino acids. This CDR3 reads CAWSVYGNTDTQYF. In DNA, the CDR3 is TGTGCCTGGAGTGTATACGGGAACACAGATACGCAGTATTTT.

This clonotype has just a few counts. This chain links TRBV12-3 or TRBV12-4 with TRBJ2-7; D not certain. Trimming stripped 0 bases from V and 3 bases from J, with 18 bases between. The CDR3 runs to 17 residues. The CDR3 bases are TGTGCCAGCAGTTTAGCTCTTGGATCGCTAGATCGCTACGAGCAGTACTTC. It encodes CASSLALGSLDRYEQYF.

This clonotype was picked up many times. The chain links TRBV7-9 to TRBJ2-7, with 8 bases lining up with TRBD2. Germline loops: CDR1 SEHNR, CDR2 FQNEAQ (reference sequence). The V segment lost 3 bases and the J segment 2 bases; nucleotides outside the gene matches: 9. The CDR3 sequence is 16 residues long. The CDR3 here is CASSFFVVAGPYEQYF. The CDR3 bases are TGTGCCAGCAGCTTTTTCGTGGTAGCGGGACCCTACGAGCAGTACTTC.